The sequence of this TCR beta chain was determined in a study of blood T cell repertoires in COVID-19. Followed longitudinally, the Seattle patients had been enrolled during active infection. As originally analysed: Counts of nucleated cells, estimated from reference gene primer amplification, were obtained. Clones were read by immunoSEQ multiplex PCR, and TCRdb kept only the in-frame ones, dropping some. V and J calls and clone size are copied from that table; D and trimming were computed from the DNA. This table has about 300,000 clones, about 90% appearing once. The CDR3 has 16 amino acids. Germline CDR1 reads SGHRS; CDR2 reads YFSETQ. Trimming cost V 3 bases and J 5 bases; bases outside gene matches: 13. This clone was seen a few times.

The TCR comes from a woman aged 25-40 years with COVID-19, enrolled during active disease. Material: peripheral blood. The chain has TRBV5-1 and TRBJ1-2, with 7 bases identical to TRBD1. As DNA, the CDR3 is TGCGCCAGCAGCTGGATGGGACAGAGTGGAGGGTATGGCTACACCTTC. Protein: CASSWMGQSGGYGYTF. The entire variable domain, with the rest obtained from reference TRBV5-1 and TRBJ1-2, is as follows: KAGVTQTPRYLIKTRGQQVTLSCSPISGHRSVSWYQQTPGQGLQFLFEYFSETQRNKGNFPGRFSGRQFSNSRSEMNVSTLELGDSALYLCASSWMGQSGGYGYTFGSGTRLTVV.